This T cell receptor (beta chain) was obtained from a study of cytomegalovirus exposure and HLA in healthy donors. Vbeta (60) and Jbeta (13) primers were used in the PCR. Repertoires were generated with immunoSEQ multiplex PCR, while TCRdb's copy carries only in-frame clones and drops some. This sample has 100,000 to 150,000 clones, with around 80% found just once. The TCR comes from a young woman in good health and CMV-seronegative. Sequencing was done on a sample of PBMCs.

The CDR3 loop reads CASSFTGLEFF. The CDR3 region has the DNA TGTGCCAGCAGTTTTACGGGGTTGGAGTTCTTC. The chain is built from TRBV6-5 and TRBJ2-1, with a weak D call TRBD2 (5 bases). Trimming left V 4 bases short and J 14 bases short, with 12 bases between. The germline V gene has CDR1 MNHEY and CDR2 SVGAGI. CDR3 size: 11 residues.